The table lists the clone carrying this T cell receptor (beta chain) with a few counts. What it binds is not known. This clone may be a read error of a much larger clone one base away. This record belongs to a study of regulatory T cells in long-lasting Graves disease. TCR beta libraries were built with iRepertoire HTBI primers and Arm-PCR of CDR3 regions. MiXCR, run by TCRdb on the multiplex PCR reads, gives a single entry per CDR3 protein. Counted here are 250,000 to 300,000 distinct CDR3 sequences, under 20% occurring once; the ten biggest clones make up approximately 14%. Specified time point: newly diagnosed GD, antithyroid drugs for less than 3 months. PBMC RNA was the source of the TCR library. The germline V gene has CDR1 DFQATT and CDR2 SNEGSKA (reference sequence). This CDR3 region has 15 residues. Study-wide results and caveats: The small sample size may have reduced accuracy.

The same data also contributed to another study, on T cells in Graves' hyperthyroidism and ophthalmopathy. That source notes: Each diagnosis was grounded in clinical symptoms, serum thyroxine and TRAb, thyroid ultrasound, and orbital computed tomography. TCR CDR3 underwent first-round RT-PCR with the HTBI primer set. Classification by a 13 V-J model distinguished ophthalmopathy from stable hyperthyroidism.

The sequence derives from a woman aged 25 to 39 with Graves disease. Sample: peripheral blood mononuclear cells (PBMCs), taken at new diagnosis, from a patient treated with antithyroid drugs. This chain joins TRBV20-1 and TRBJ2-6; tentatively, D is TRBD1 (6 bases). For the CDR3, the DNA is TGCAATGCTGCGCCGACAGGCTCCGGGGCCAACGTCCTGACTTTC. It specifies CNAAPTGSGANVLTF.